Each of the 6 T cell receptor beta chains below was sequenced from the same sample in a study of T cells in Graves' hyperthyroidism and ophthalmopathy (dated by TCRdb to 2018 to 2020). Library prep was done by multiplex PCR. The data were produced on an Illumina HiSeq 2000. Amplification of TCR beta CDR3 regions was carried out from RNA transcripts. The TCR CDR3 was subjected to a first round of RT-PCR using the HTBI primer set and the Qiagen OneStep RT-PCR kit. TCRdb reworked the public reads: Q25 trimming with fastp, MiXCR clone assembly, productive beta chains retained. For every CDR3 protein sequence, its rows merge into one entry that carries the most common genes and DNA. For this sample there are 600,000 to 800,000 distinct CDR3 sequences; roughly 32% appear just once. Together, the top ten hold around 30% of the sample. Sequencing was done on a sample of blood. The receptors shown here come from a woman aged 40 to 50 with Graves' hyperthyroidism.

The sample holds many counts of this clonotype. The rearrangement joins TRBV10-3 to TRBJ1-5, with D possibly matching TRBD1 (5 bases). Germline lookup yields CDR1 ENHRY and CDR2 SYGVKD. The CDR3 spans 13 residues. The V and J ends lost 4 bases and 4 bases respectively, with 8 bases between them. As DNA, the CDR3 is TGTGCCATCAGTGCAGGGTTTAATCAGCCCCAGCATTTT. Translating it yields CAISAGFNQPQHF.

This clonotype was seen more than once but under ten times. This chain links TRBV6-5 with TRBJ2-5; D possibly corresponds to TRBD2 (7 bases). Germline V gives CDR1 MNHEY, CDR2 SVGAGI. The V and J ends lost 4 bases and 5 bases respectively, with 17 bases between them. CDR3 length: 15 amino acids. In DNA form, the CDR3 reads TGTGCCAGCAGTTTGCAGTGGGGGGGCCAGGAGACCCAGTACTTC. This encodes CASSLQWGGQETQYF.

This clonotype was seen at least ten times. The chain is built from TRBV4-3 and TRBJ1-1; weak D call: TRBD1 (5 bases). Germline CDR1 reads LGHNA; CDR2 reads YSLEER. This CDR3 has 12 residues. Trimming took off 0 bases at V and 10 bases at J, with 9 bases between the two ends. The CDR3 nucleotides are TGCGCCAGCAGCCAAGATCGAAGGGGAGCTTTCTTT. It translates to CASSQDRRGAFF.

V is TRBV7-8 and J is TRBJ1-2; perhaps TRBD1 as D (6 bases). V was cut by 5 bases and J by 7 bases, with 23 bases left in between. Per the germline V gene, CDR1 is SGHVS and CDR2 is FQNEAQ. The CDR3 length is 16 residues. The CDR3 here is CASSQDRQGPRGGYTF. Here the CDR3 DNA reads TGTGCCAGCAGCCAAGATCGGCAGGGGCCGCGTGGTGGCTACACCTTC.

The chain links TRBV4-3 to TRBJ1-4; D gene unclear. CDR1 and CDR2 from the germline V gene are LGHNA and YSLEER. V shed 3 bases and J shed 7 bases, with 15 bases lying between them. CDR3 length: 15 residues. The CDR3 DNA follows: TGCGCCAGCAGCCACTCTGGGGAGGGCACTGAAAAACTGTTTTTT. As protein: CASSHSGEGTEKLFF.

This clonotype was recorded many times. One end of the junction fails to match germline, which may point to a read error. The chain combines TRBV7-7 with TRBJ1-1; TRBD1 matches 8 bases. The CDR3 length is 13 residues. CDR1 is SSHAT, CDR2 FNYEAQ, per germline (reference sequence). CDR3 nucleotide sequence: TGCGCCAGCAGTGAGGACAGGGACACTGAAGCTTTCTTT. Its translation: CASSEDRDTEAFF.